This T cell receptor (beta chain) was retrieved from a study of T cell responses to AZD1222 COVID-19 vaccine. Study-wide context: Some second doses came at about 4 weeks and others at about 12 weeks; these were pooled. The study's findings and limits: Only 5 or 6 individuals given AZD1222 were seropositive at baseline. In a largely white British group with more females than males, clonal diversity was possibly underestimated. No repertoire was sampled before or during the peak T cell response, only after it.

In the case of this clone: Its matching antigen is unknown.

Germline V gene lookup returns CDR1 SGHDT and CDR2 YYEEEE. V was clipped by 2 bases and J by 5 bases, with 13 bases between them. This CDR3 has 14 amino acids. Assay: immunoSEQ multiplex PCR; the TCRdb copy retains only in-frame clones and omits some. The table records some 86,000 clones, 70% to 90% of them present only once. The rearrangement links TRBV5-6 to TRBJ1-1; D gene uncertain. This TCR was recovered from an adult in good health. Sequences were derived from peripheral blood, sampled on day 0 of AZD1222 vaccination. CDR3 sequence (DNA): TGTGCCAGCAGCTTATGGTCCTGGGATACTGAAGCTTTCTTT. It is translated as CASSLWSWDTEAFF.